This paragraph reports one TCR beta chain. Its antigen remains unidentified. The CDR3 sequence is 15 residues long. Germline values: CDR1 MDHEN, CDR2 SYDVKM. cDNA libraries for TRB were generated by 5' RACE incorporating UMI labels. TCRdb reprocessed the 5' RACE reads, with one entry per CDR3 protein and no DNA. The sample features under 65,000 distinct CDR3 sequences, with 20% to 25% in its top ten. The data belong to a study of CXCR3-negative and CXCR3-positive naive CD8 T cells. Study-wide points: CXCR3-negative and CXCR3-positive naive cells shared comparable TRBV-TRBJ usage, but memory cells did not. Comparably high diversity was seen in both naive subsets, and much lower diversity in memory CD8+ cells.

This receptor was obtained from a human donor in good health. Some clones in this sample may be carry-over from other donors' samples. The chain employs TRBV28 and TRBJ1-4; checking the TCRdb D call of TRBD1 is not possible without DNA. Material: memory CD8+ T cells from blood. The CDR3 is CASSSLRETNEKLFF.